These T cell receptor beta chains were read from a single sample in a study of Ad26.COV2.S vaccination and SARS-CoV-2 variants. TCRdb's copy holds only in-frame clones and misses some; the assay was immunoSEQ multiplex PCR. The data contain roughly 700,000 clones, 80% to 90% of them singletons. The source material was peripheral blood, sampled in a trial of Ad26.COV2.S vaccine versus placebo. The receptors shown here come from a person aged 18-60 years who received the Ad26.COV2.S COVID-19 vaccine or a placebo. The CDR3 runs from the conserved cysteine through the conserved F or W. A D gene is named only where the DNA matches it firmly. The size field is filled for only some rows; it gives once, few, many or a size class.

V	J	D	size	CDR3	DNA
TRBV4-2	TRBJ2-7	NA	NA	CASSQGLGFDEQYF	TGTGCCAGCAGCCAAGGTCTAGGATTCGACGAGCAGTACTTC
TRBV19	TRBJ1-2	NA	once	CASSLGQTTYGYTF	TGTGCCAGTAGCTTAGGACAGACAACCTATGGCTACACCTTC
TRBV12-3/TRBV12-4	TRBJ1-1	NA	NA	CASSRTGNTEAFF	TGTGCCAGCAGTAGAACAGGCAACACTGAAGCTTTCTTT
TRBV28	TRBJ1-5	NA	NA	CASSWARISNQPQHF	TGTGCCAGCAGTTGGGCCCGGATTAGCAATCAGCCCCAGCATTTT
TRBV19	TRBJ1-1	NA	NA	CASKGRVWMNTEAFF	TGTGCCAGTAAGGGTAGGGTTTGGATGAACACTGAAGCTTTCTTT
TRBV24-1	TRBJ2-5	TRBD2	once	CATSEPGTSGRGETQYF	TGTGCCACCAGTGAACCAGGGACTAGCGGGAGAGGGGAGACCCAGTACTTC
TRBV19	TRBJ2-7	NA	NA	CASSMVAGGAYEQYF	TGTGCCAGTAGTATGGTCGCAGGGGGGGCCTACGAGCAGTACTTC
TRBV27	TRBJ2-7	TRBD2	NA	CASSSLAGVYYEQYF	TGTGCCAGCAGTTCCTTAGCGGGGGTTTACTACGAGCAGTACTTC
TRBV10-3	TRBJ2-7	TRBD2	once	CAISDRAGESYEQYF	TGTGCCATCAGTGATCGAGCGGGAGAGTCCTACGAGCAGTACTTC
TRBV10-1	TRBJ2-2	NA	NA	CASSVGESLGTGELFF	TGCGCCAGCAGTGTCGGAGAGAGCCTCGGCACCGGGGAGCTGTTTTTT
TRBV27	TRBJ1-1	NA	NA	CASSRTPSSGTEAFF	TGTGCCAGCAGCCGGACCCCCAGCTCGGGCACTGAAGCTTTCTTT
TRBV2	TRBJ1-2	TRBD1	NA	CASRGQDDNYGYTF	TGTGCCAGCAGGGGACAGGATGATAACTATGGCTACACCTTC
TRBV6-5	TRBJ2-5	NA	NA	CASSYAWGQGRETQYF	TGTGCCAGCAGTTACGCGTGGGGACAAGGCCGAGAGACCCAGTACTTC
TRBV7-2	TRBJ2-7	TRBD1	NA	CASSPKRQGNEQYF	TGTGCCAGCAGCCCGAAAAGACAGGGGAACGAGCAGTACTTC
TRBV6-5	TRBJ1-1	NA	NA	CASSYSGRTEAFF	TGTGCCAGCAGTTACTCCGGACGCACTGAAGCTTTCTTT
TRBV5-8	TRBJ2-5	NA	NA	CASSLTGKTQETQYF	TGTGCCAGCAGCTTGACAGGGAAGACCCAAGAGACCCAGTACTTC
TRBV3-1/TRBV3-2	TRBJ1-5	NA	NA	CASSQDLRQPQHF	TGTGCCAGCAGCCAAGATCTAAGGCAGCCCCAGCATTTT
TRBV6-6	TRBJ2-1	TRBD2	NA	CASSRLAGASDNEQFF	TGTGCCAGCAGCCGACTAGCGGGGGCCTCTGACAATGAGCAGTTCTTC
TRBV11-2	TRBJ2-1	TRBD2	NA	CASSPGLAAYNEQFF	TGTGCCAGCAGCCCGGGACTAGCTGCCTACAATGAGCAGTTCTTC
TRBV15	TRBJ2-1	NA	NA	CATSRPSYNEQFF	TGTGCCACCAGCAGACCTTCCTACAATGAGCAGTTCTTC
TRBV19	TRBJ2-2	NA	NA	CASSFPTGGGTGELFF	TGTGCCAGTAGTTTCCCTACAGGGGGGGGCACCGGGGAGCTGTTTTTT
TRBV3-1/TRBV3-2	TRBJ2-5	NA	NA	CASSEDVQTQYF	TGTGCCAGCAGCGAAGACGTCCAGACCCAGTACTTC
TRBV6-1	TRBJ2-7	TRBD1	NA	CASSEPETGPHEQYF	TGTGCCAGCAGTGAGCCCGAGACAGGGCCTCACGAGCAGTACTTC
TRBV27	TRBJ2-1	NA	NA	CASSSQSRSYSEQFF	TGTGCCAGCAGTTCCCAAAGTAGGAGTTACAGTGAGCAGTTCTTC
TRBV4-1	TRBJ2-6	TRBD1	once	CASSQGTAGANVLTF	TGCGCCAGCAGCCAGGGGACAGCTGGGGCCAACGTCCTGACTTTC
TRBV30	TRBJ2-3	NA	NA	CAVTGRSTDTQYF	TGTGCCGTTACAGGGAGAAGCACAGATACGCAGTATTTT
TRBV18	TRBJ2-7	TRBD2	NA	CASSRGAGEFYEQYF	TGTGCCAGCTCTCGGGGAGCGGGAGAGTTCTACGAGCAGTACTTC
TRBV7-8	TRBJ2-7	TRBD1	NA	CASSLTGGYEQYF	TGTGCCAGCAGCTTAACAGGGGGGTACGAGCAGTACTTC
TRBV9	TRBJ2-2	NA	NA	CASSVSPSTNTGELFF	TGTGCCAGCAGCGTATCCCCCTCAACGAACACCGGGGAGCTGTTTTTT
TRBV6-2/TRBV6-3	TRBJ1-4	TRBD1	NA	CASSYPLLRGRSSNEKLFF	TGTGCCAGCAGTTACCCCCTTTTAAGGGGGCGATCGTCTAATGAAAAACTGTTTTTT
TRBV18	TRBJ1-2	TRBD1	NA	CASSLIGQGADGYTF	TGTGCCAGCTCACTTATCGGACAGGGGGCGGATGGCTACACCTTC
TRBV30	TRBJ1-3	NA	NA	CAWSVRIASGNTIYF	TGTGCCTGGAGTGTACGGATCGCCTCTGGAAACACCATATATTTT